This T cell receptor beta chain was recorded in a study of blood T cell repertoires in COVID-19. Turning to the study itself: The analysed material was cDNA or gDNA that came from T cells, B-cell-depleted T cells, or PBMCs.

Sequencing used immunoSEQ multiplex PCR; TCRdb keeps in-frame clones, though not all of them. The sample has about 33,000 clones; 78% are singletons. The length of the CDR3 is 11 residues. The germline gives CDR1 DFQATT, CDR2 SNEGSKA (reference sequence). The germline V and J ends were trimmed by 5 bases and 7 bases, with 12 bases remaining between them. V is TRBV20-1 and J is TRBJ2-7; tentative D call: TRBD1 (6 bases). Sequenced sample: peripheral blood. The TCR comes from a man older than 75 with acute or convalescent COVID-19. CDR3 sequence (DNA): TGCAGTGCTTTAACAGGGTTTGAGCAGTACTTC. Protein: CSALTGFEQYF.